This entry features one T cell receptor (beta chain) sequence. This clone was counted between two and nine times. Its target antigen remains unknown. Base qualities are not recorded, but no much larger clone differs from it by a single base. The data are from a study of blood T cell repertoires in COVID-19 (dated by TCRdb to between 2020 and 2021). Background on the whole study: Samples covering the acute and convalescent phases of COVID-19 were provided by collaborators in the United States, Italy and Spain. The prospective study material was composed of cDNA or gDNA derived from T cells, B-cell-depleted T cells, or PBMCs. The dataset comprised deeply sampled blood TCRbeta repertoires from subjects exposed to, actively infected with, or recovered from COVID-19. The repertoires were released in a freely available public database meant as a resource for research on the immune response to SARS-CoV-2. Samples were obtained from the ongoing ImmuneRACE study (first 160 participants) and from 1,200 or so subjects provided by 6 global collaborators. A de-identified subject ID, COVID-19 status, age in years and sex were almost always included in the sample metadata. Where available, HLA class I and class II types were obtained from metadata supplied by the sample provider rather than from assay-based typing. General conclusions and limits of the study: The quantity of clinical and demographic metadata differed by source and by participant and was supplied without curation.

The immunoSEQ Assay, a bias-controlled multiplex PCR, was used to amplify TCRbeta CDR3 regions from genomic DNA. On the study's bioinformatics: Nucleated cell counts per sample were estimated from amplification of reference gene primers within the assay. Sequence reads were collapsed and filtered to measure the absolute abundance of every unique TCRbeta CDR3 rearrangement. For each sample, productive Simpson clonality was calculated as the square root of Simpson's diversity index over productive rearrangements. Here the immuneACCESS table is served through TCRdb, limited to in-frame sequences with V and J called. Missing clones are a known gap in these copies; in checked studies unresolved V genes cover under half, and the rest lacks a known reason. D and trimming were read from the DNA, whereas the V and J calls and clone size are those reported in that table. The table for this sample lists fewer than 200,000 clones; around 90% of them were counted only once. Together, the top ten hold 3% to 4.5% of the sample.

Samples from volunteer blood donors who had recovered from COVID-19 were contributed by a second Seattle source. Whole blood was collected in K2EDTA tubes by collaborating institutions according to the institutions' own protocols. For TCRbeta analysis, collaborator samples were shipped as frozen whole blood, as isolated PBMCs, or as DNA extracted from either sample type. Reading from cysteine to phenylalanine, the CDR3 counts 15 amino acids. CDR3 DNA is the only sequence kept; it has 45 bases, read in frame from the first base. CDR1 is given as MNHEY and CDR2 as SVGAGI, both from the germline V gene. Deletion took 2 bases off V and 2 bases off J, with a span of 10 bases between the germline ends.

The sequence joins TRBV6-5 to TRBJ2-1, with no confident D gene call. Input material: peripheral blood. The sequence came from a woman aged 55-69 years who had recovered from COVID-19. The CDR3 protein sequence reads: CASSYTTGAYNEQFF. The sequence in DNA is TGTGCCAGCAGTTACACTACGGGTGCCTACAATGAGCAGTTCTTC.